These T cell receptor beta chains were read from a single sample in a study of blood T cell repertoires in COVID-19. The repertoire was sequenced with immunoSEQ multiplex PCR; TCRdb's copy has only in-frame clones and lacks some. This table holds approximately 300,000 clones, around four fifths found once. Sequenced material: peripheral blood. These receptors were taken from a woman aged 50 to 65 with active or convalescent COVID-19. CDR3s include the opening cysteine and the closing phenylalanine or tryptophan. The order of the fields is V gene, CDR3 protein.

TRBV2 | CASSGGTGNSPLHF
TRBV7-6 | CASSAGAGVQETQYF
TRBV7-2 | CASSLTANTGELFF
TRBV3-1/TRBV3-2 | CASSPTSGRAYEQYF
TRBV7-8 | CASSLVRSGTGNYEQYF
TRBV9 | CASSVISSTDTQYF
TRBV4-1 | CASSLLGAETQYF
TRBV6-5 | CASSYSLAGYNEQFF
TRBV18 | CASSPLRTEGNTEAFF
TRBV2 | CASSEGYRGDRIQYF
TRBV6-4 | CASSPLFTDRNYGYTF
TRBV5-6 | CASSGVMTAGVNQYF
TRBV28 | CASSSGLAGVNEQFF
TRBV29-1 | CSVGTNYGYTF
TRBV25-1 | CASSPPGALAEQYF
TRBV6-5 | CASRPGAGETQYF
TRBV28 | CASSSLGASTDTQYF
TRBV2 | CASGRGETQYF
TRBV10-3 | CAISQVKGNEQFF
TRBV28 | CASSRRLDSEQFF
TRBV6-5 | CASSYGGVQETQYF
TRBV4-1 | CASSLGQGEYNEQFF
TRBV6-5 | CASSSGQNQPQHF
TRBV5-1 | CASSPGLAETEQYF
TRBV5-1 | CASSLRGQNTGELFF
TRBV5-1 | CASSLARDSGTDTQYF
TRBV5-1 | CASSLTSGSSYNEQFF
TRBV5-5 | CASSPTLATAKNIQYF
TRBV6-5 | CASSPGLAGGGMFF
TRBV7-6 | CASSLGGTSGTQETQYF
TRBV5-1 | CASSLDSNEQYF
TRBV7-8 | CASSWTGTGHEKLFF
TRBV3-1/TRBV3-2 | CASSHSTTGLAVRGQFF
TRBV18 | CASSPPGQFIQETQYF
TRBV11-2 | CASSPSSGGLRNEQFF
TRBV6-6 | CASRTPEGTQYF
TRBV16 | CASSRSWAPNEKLFF
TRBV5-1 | CASSLAGTSRETQYF
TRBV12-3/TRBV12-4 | CASSLGREGWEFF
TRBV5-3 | CARSESGDNEQFF
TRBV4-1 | CASSQGVAGSDEQYF
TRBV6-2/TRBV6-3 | CASSTGQRANYGYTF
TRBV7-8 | CASSTQDRWDTEAFF
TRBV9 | CASSVEQGSEAFF
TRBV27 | CASSRTVNSNQPQHF
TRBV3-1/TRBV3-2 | CASSHGAGSYEQYF
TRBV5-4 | CASSIAQGLGAGYTF
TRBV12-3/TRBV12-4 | CASSAGGGQPQHF
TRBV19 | CASSRLGNTEAFF
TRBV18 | CASSPTADNEQFF
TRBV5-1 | CASSLDPGLEFTEQFF